This passage covers 3 T cell receptor beta chains from one sample sequenced in a study of OX40 agonist ivuxolimab in advanced cancers. Method: immunoSEQ multiplex PCR; TCRdb's copy keeps in-frame clones and lacks some. This table has approximately 16,000 clones, around four fifths appearing once. The sample in question was CD4+ or CD8+ T cells sorted from blood, obtained in a trial of the OX40 agonist ivuxolimab. The receptors originated from an adult with an advanced solid tumor such as melanoma, head and neck, liver or kidney cancer.

The chain links TRBV5-4 to TRBJ1-1, with D unresolved. The CDR3 consists of 12 residues. The V gene lost 3 bases and the J gene lost 3 bases, with 6 bases spanning the gap. Germline lookup yields CDR1 SGHNT and CDR2 YYREEE (reference sequence). The CDR3 reads CASSYGDTEAFF. The CDR3 DNA is TGTGCCAGCAGCTACGGAGACACTGAAGCTTTCTTT.

The chain employs TRBV6-4 and TRBJ2-7; 7 positions agree with TRBD1. This CDR3 contains 13 residues. The junction had 5 bases not matched to a gene; V was cut back by 9 bases and J by 0 bases. The germline V gene encodes CDR1 MRHNA and CDR2 SNTAGT. The DNA of the CDR3 is TGTGCCAGAGGGACAGTGAACTCCTACGAGCAGTACTTC. Its translation: CARGTVNSYEQYF.

By its share, this clone is medium-sized (0.01 to 0.1%). The chain employs TRBV4-1 and TRBJ1-1; D ambiguous. Trimming removed 1 base at V and 4 bases at J, with 7 bases between. The CDR3 extends over 13 amino acids. CDR1 and CDR2 (germline): MGHRA, YSYEKL. The CDR3 region is CASSQGLGTEAFF. The DNA for the CDR3 is TGCGCCAGCAGCCAAGGGCTCGGCACTGAAGCTTTCTTT.